These T cell receptor beta chains were read from a single sample in a study of beta chain features in type 1 diabetes. The table came from immunoSEQ multiplex PCR; TCRdb's copy has only in-frame clones and leaves some out. The sample carries about 290,000 clones, under 8.5% recorded once. Material: central memory CD4+ T cells from blood. These receptors all stem from a woman aged 18-35 years in good health. The CDR3 runs from the conserved cysteine through the conserved F or W. D genes are given only for firm matches. The size of a clone is reported for some rows only, either as once, few or many, or as a class for expanded clones.

v_gene: TRBV7-2; abundance: .; j_gene: TRBJ2-1; d_gene: .; CDR3aa: CASSLELGPYNEQFF; CDR3nt: TGTGCCAGCAGCTTAGAACTAGGGCCCTACAATGAGCAGTTCTTC
v_gene: TRBV4-3; abundance: .; j_gene: TRBJ1-2; d_gene: TRBD1; CDR3aa: CASSQDSTGRGYTF; CDR3nt: TGCGCCAGCAGCCAAGATTCGACAGGGCGCGGCTACACCTTC
v_gene: TRBV7-3; abundance: few; j_gene: TRBJ1-1; d_gene: .; CDR3aa: CASSRAPQGGYSEAFF; CDR3nt: TGTGCCAGCAGCCGCGCCCCACAGGGAGGTTACTCTGAAGCTTTCTTT
v_gene: TRBV29-1; abundance: .; j_gene: TRBJ2-5; d_gene: TRBD1; CDR3aa: CSVDRDSETQYF; CDR3nt: TGCAGCGTTGATAGGGACAGTGAGACCCAGTACTTC
v_gene: TRBV7-9; abundance: many; j_gene: TRBJ2-7; d_gene: .; CDR3aa: CASSPAYEQYF; CDR3nt: TGTGCCAGCAGCCCTGCCTACGAGCAGTACTTC
v_gene: TRBV6-6; abundance: .; j_gene: TRBJ2-5; d_gene: .; CDR3aa: CASGPSTETQYF; CDR3nt: TGTGCCAGCGGCCCTTCAACGGAGACCCAGTACTTC
v_gene: TRBV7-3; abundance: many; j_gene: TRBJ2-1; d_gene: TRBD1; CDR3aa: CASSLDREIHNEQFF; CDR3nt: TGTGCCAGCAGCTTAGACAGGGAGATTCATAATGAGCAGTTCTTC
v_gene: TRBV11-2; abundance: .; j_gene: TRBJ2-7; d_gene: TRBD2; CDR3aa: CASSPTSGSYEQYF; CDR3nt: TGTGCCAGCAGCCCAACTAGCGGCTCCTACGAGCAGTACTTC
v_gene: TRBV7-2; abundance: few; j_gene: TRBJ2-6; d_gene: .; CDR3aa: CASSLAASGANVLTF; CDR3nt: TGTGCCAGCAGCTTAGCGGCTTCTGGGGCCAACGTCCTGACTTTC
v_gene: TRBV9; abundance: .; j_gene: TRBJ2-1; d_gene: .; CDR3aa: CASSASTYNEQFF; CDR3nt: TGTGCCAGCAGCGCATCAACGTACAATGAGCAGTTCTTC
v_gene: TRBV5-1; abundance: .; j_gene: TRBJ2-3; d_gene: TRBD1; CDR3aa: CASSQQGTGGVDTQYF; CDR3nt: TGCGCCAGCAGCCAACAGGGGACAGGGGGCGTAGATACGCAGTATTTT
v_gene: TRBV6-5; abundance: .; j_gene: TRBJ2-4; d_gene: .; CDR3aa: CASRGSTDIQYF; CDR3nt: TGTGCCAGCAGAGGCTCGACGGACATTCAGTACTTC
v_gene: TRBV4-1; abundance: .; j_gene: TRBJ2-1; d_gene: TRBD2; CDR3aa: CASSQGLAGGLDEQFF; CDR3nt: TGCGCCAGCAGCCAAGGACTAGCGGGGGGTTTGGATGAGCAGTTCTTC
v_gene: TRBV11-3; abundance: few; j_gene: TRBJ1-2; d_gene: TRBD1; CDR3aa: CASSPGQGGGEGYTF; CDR3nt: TGTGCCAGCAGCCCCGGACAGGGCGGCGGCGAAGGCTACACCTTC
v_gene: TRBV6-1; abundance: few; j_gene: TRBJ1-5; d_gene: .; CDR3aa: CASSGLRGSSNQPQHF; CDR3nt: TGTGCCAGCAGTGGGCTCCGGGGGAGTAGCAATCAGCCCCAGCATTTT
v_gene: TRBV2; abundance: .; j_gene: TRBJ1-5; d_gene: .; CDR3aa: CASSEGHRGSWGNQPQHF; CDR3nt: TGTGCCAGCAGTGAAGGTCATAGGGGGAGTTGGGGCAATCAGCCCCAGCATTTT
v_gene: TRBV7-2; abundance: few; j_gene: TRBJ1-1; d_gene: .; CDR3aa: CASSLVQGGAFF; CDR3nt: TGTGCCAGCAGCTTAGTACAGGGTGGTGCTTTCTTT
v_gene: TRBV18; abundance: few; j_gene: TRBJ1-2; d_gene: TRBD1; CDR3aa: CASSPTPGQGLGYTF; CDR3nt: TGTGCCAGCTCTCCTACCCCGGGACAGGGTCTTGGCTACACCTTC
v_gene: TRBV7-3; abundance: few; j_gene: TRBJ2-1; d_gene: TRBD2; CDR3aa: CASSQTSGGNNEQFF; CDR3nt: TGTGCCAGCAGCCAGACTAGCGGGGGGAACAATGAGCAGTTCTTC
v_gene: TRBV6-5; abundance: few; j_gene: TRBJ1-5; d_gene: .; CDR3aa: CASRIDRYSNQPQHF; CDR3nt: TGTGCCAGCAGGATCGACAGATATAGCAATCAGCCCCAGCATTTT
v_gene: TRBV27; abundance: few; j_gene: TRBJ2-7; d_gene: TRBD2; CDR3aa: CASGRSGLAGREQYF; CDR3nt: TGTGCCAGCGGCCGGTCTGGACTAGCTGGTCGCGAGCAGTACTTC
v_gene: TRBV5-1; abundance: .; j_gene: TRBJ2-5; d_gene: TRBD2; CDR3aa: CASSLGSSGRWAETQYF; CDR3nt: TGCGCCAGCAGCTTGGGGTCTAGCGGGAGATGGGCCGAGACCCAGTACTTC
v_gene: TRBV5-6; abundance: .; j_gene: TRBJ1-1; d_gene: TRBD1; CDR3aa: CASSWTGKNTEAFF; CDR3nt: TGTGCCAGCAGCTGGACAGGAAAGAACACTGAAGCTTTCTTT
v_gene: TRBV13; abundance: .; j_gene: TRBJ2-1; d_gene: .; CDR3aa: CASSLGASNNEQFF; CDR3nt: TGTGCCAGCAGCTTAGGGGCCTCTAACAATGAGCAGTTCTTC
v_gene: TRBV4-3; abundance: .; j_gene: TRBJ1-5; d_gene: TRBD1; CDR3aa: CASSPWTGPNQPQHF; CDR3nt: TGCGCCAGCAGTCCCTGGACAGGGCCCAATCAGCCCCAGCATTTT
v_gene: TRBV2; abundance: many; j_gene: TRBJ2-5; d_gene: TRBD1; CDR3aa: CASRRQGAPGETQYF; CDR3nt: TGTGCCAGCAGGAGACAGGGGGCGCCGGGAGAGACCCAGTACTTC
v_gene: TRBV30; abundance: few; j_gene: TRBJ1-3; d_gene: .; CDR3aa: CACTHGGLGNTIYF; CDR3nt: TGTGCCTGCACCCACGGGGGCTTAGGAAACACCATATATTTT
v_gene: TRBV14; abundance: few; j_gene: TRBJ1-2; d_gene: .; CDR3aa: CASSQGGSHKLHGYTF; CDR3nt: TGTGCCAGCAGCCAAGGGGGCAGCCACAAACTGCATGGCTACACCTTC
v_gene: TRBV12-5; abundance: many; j_gene: TRBJ2-5; d_gene: .; CDR3aa: CASGENRDGAETQYF; CDR3nt: TGTGCTAGTGGTGAGAACAGGGACGGGGCAGAGACCCAGTACTTC
v_gene: TRBV18; abundance: .; j_gene: TRBJ2-3; d_gene: TRBD2; CDR3aa: CASSPPSGRSRTQYF; CDR3nt: TGTGCCAGCTCACCTCCTAGCGGGAGATCGAGAACGCAGTATTTT
v_gene: TRBV4-2; abundance: few; j_gene: TRBJ2-4; d_gene: TRBD2; CDR3aa: CASSQSRREGGKNIQYF; CDR3nt: TGTGCCAGCAGCCAAAGTCGCAGGGAGGGAGGCAAAAACATTCAGTACTTC
v_gene: TRBV19; abundance: many; j_gene: TRBJ2-1; d_gene: .; CDR3aa: CASSRWGEQFF; CDR3nt: TGTGCCAGTTCAAGATGGGGTGAGCAGTTCTTC
v_gene: TRBV4-1; abundance: few; j_gene: TRBJ2-7; d_gene: .; CDR3aa: CASSQPGDRLYYEQYF; CDR3nt: TGCGCCAGCAGCCAACCCGGGGACCGGCTGTACTACGAGCAGTACTTC
v_gene: TRBV6-5; abundance: few; j_gene: TRBJ2-1; d_gene: TRBD1; CDR3aa: CASSYPGQGDEQFF; CDR3nt: TGTGCCAGCAGTTATCCGGGACAGGGTGATGAGCAGTTCTTC
v_gene: TRBV7-9; abundance: few; j_gene: TRBJ2-2; d_gene: .; CDR3aa: CASSSNVGEATGELFF; CDR3nt: TGTGCCAGCAGCTCAAACGTGGGAGAGGCCACCGGGGAGCTGTTTTTT
v_gene: TRBV11-2; abundance: .; j_gene: TRBJ1-1; d_gene: TRBD1; CDR3aa: CASSWDRGTEAFF; CDR3nt: TGTGCCAGCAGCTGGGACAGGGGCACTGAAGCTTTCTTT
v_gene: TRBV5-1; abundance: .; j_gene: TRBJ1-2; d_gene: TRBD1; CDR3aa: CASSWDRASGYTF; CDR3nt: TGCGCCAGCAGCTGGGACAGGGCCTCTGGCTACACCTTC
v_gene: TRBV14; abundance: few; j_gene: TRBJ2-7; d_gene: .; CDR3aa: CASSQVQGSYEQYF; CDR3nt: TGTGCCAGCAGCCAAGTTCAGGGGAGCTACGAGCAGTACTTC
v_gene: TRBV14; abundance: few; j_gene: TRBJ2-1; d_gene: TRBD2; CDR3aa: CASSKGNRVSGSIGEQFF; CDR3nt: TGTGCCAGCAGCAAGGGGAACCGGGTCAGCGGGAGTATCGGTGAGCAGTTCTTC
v_gene: TRBV14; abundance: .; j_gene: TRBJ2-1; d_gene: .; CDR3aa: CASSQAPQGFGTYNEQFF; CDR3nt: TGTGCCAGCAGCCAAGCCCCTCAGGGGTTTGGGACCTACAATGAGCAGTTCTTC
v_gene: TRBV4-3; abundance: few; j_gene: TRBJ2-5; d_gene: TRBD2; CDR3aa: CASSQGPPASGSLETQYF; CDR3nt: TGCGCCAGCAGCCAAGGCCCCCCGGCTAGCGGGAGTTTAGAGACCCAGTACTTC
v_gene: TRBV7-8; abundance: .; j_gene: TRBJ2-4; d_gene: .; CDR3aa: CASSLRGALAKNIQYF; CDR3nt: TGTGCCAGCAGCTTAAGGGGTGCACTAGCCAAAAACATTCAGTACTTC
v_gene: TRBV5-1; abundance: few; j_gene: TRBJ2-5; d_gene: .; CDR3aa: CASSKEVQETQYF; CDR3nt: TGCGCCAGCAGCAAGGAAGTCCAAGAGACCCAGTACTTC
v_gene: TRBV9; abundance: few; j_gene: TRBJ2-1; d_gene: .; CDR3aa: CASSVTPTAWEQFF; CDR3nt: TGTGCCAGCAGCGTAACTCCTACGGCCTGGGAGCAGTTCTTC
v_gene: TRBV2; abundance: few; j_gene: TRBJ2-2; d_gene: .; CDR3aa: CASSRDTNTGELFF; CDR3nt: TGTGCCAGCAGCCGGGACACAAACACCGGGGAGCTGTTTTTT
v_gene: TRBV30; abundance: .; j_gene: TRBJ2-1; d_gene: .; CDR3aa: CAWDKSSYNEQFF; CDR3nt: TGTGCCTGGGACAAGAGCTCCTACAATGAGCAGTTCTTC
v_gene: TRBV29-1; abundance: .; j_gene: TRBJ2-5; d_gene: .; CDR3aa: CSVSTGQETQYF; CDR3nt: TGCAGCGTTTCGACAGGCCAAGAGACCCAGTACTTC
v_gene: TRBV7-2; abundance: few; j_gene: TRBJ2-5; d_gene: .; CDR3aa: CASSSRQGTQYF; CDR3nt: TGTGCCAGCAGCTCTAGGCAAGGGACCCAGTACTTC
v_gene: TRBV18; abundance: few; j_gene: TRBJ1-3; d_gene: .; CDR3aa: CASSNSSNTIYF; CDR3nt: TGTGCCAGCTCGAACAGCTCAAACACCATATATTTT
v_gene: TRBV7-3; abundance: few; j_gene: TRBJ2-6; d_gene: .; CDR3aa: CASSGQGLSGANVLTF; CDR3nt: TGTGCCAGCAGCGGGCAGGGCCTCTCTGGGGCCAACGTCCTGACTTTC
v_gene: TRBV18; abundance: many; j_gene: TRBJ1-1; d_gene: .; CDR3aa: CASSPASSNTEAFF; CDR3nt: TGTGCCAGCTCACCAGCCTCCTCGAACACTGAAGCTTTCTTT
v_gene: TRBV7-6; abundance: .; j_gene: TRBJ1-1; d_gene: .; CDR3aa: CASSVSSMNTEAFF; CDR3nt: TGTGCCAGCAGCGTCAGCTCCATGAACACTGAAGCTTTCTTT
v_gene: TRBV4-2; abundance: .; j_gene: TRBJ2-3; d_gene: TRBD2; CDR3aa: CASSPPSGVSTDTQYF; CDR3nt: TGTGCCAGCAGCCCCCCTAGCGGGGTTAGCACAGATACGCAGTATTTT
v_gene: TRBV30; abundance: .; j_gene: TRBJ1-2; d_gene: .; CDR3aa: CAWRPRGVRAAPPDYGYTF; CDR3nt: TGTGCCTGGAGGCCCCGCGGGGTCAGGGCGGCCCCACCGGACTATGGCTACACCTTC
v_gene: TRBV5-1; abundance: few; j_gene: TRBJ2-1; d_gene: .; CDR3aa: CASSPVGQLRVNEQFF; CDR3nt: TGCGCCAGCAGCCCGGTCGGGCAGTTGAGGGTCAATGAGCAGTTCTTC
v_gene: TRBV6-5; abundance: few; j_gene: TRBJ2-1; d_gene: .; CDR3aa: CASSYSMFATLDEQFF; CDR3nt: TGTGCCAGCAGTTACTCGATGTTTGCTACCCTGGATGAGCAGTTCTTC
v_gene: TRBV7-2; abundance: .; j_gene: TRBJ2-5; d_gene: TRBD2; CDR3aa: CASSPGLAGEETQYF; CDR3nt: TGTGCCAGCAGCCCTGGACTAGCGGGAGAAGAGACCCAGTACTTC
v_gene: TRBV15; abundance: few; j_gene: TRBJ2-7; d_gene: .; CDR3aa: CATRRGKGNEQYF; CDR3nt: TGTGCCACCAGAAGAGGCAAGGGGAACGAGCAGTACTTC
v_gene: TRBV30; abundance: few; j_gene: TRBJ2-1; d_gene: .; CDR3aa: CAWGNNEQFF; CDR3nt: TGTGCCTGGGGGAACAATGAGCAGTTCTTC
v_gene: TRBV5-4; abundance: few; j_gene: TRBJ1-1; d_gene: TRBD1; CDR3aa: CASSRTRDRDTEAFF; CDR3nt: TGTGCCAGCAGCCGGACCCGGGACAGGGATACTGAAGCTTTCTTT